This is a list of T cell receptor beta chains from one sample in a study of beta chain features in type 1 diabetes. TCRdb's copy holds only in-frame clones and misses some; the assay was immunoSEQ multiplex PCR. The repertoire holds about 390,000 clones, with about 10% as singletons. Sequenced sample: central memory CD4+ T cells from blood. The receptor set was obtained from a man younger than 40 with type 1 diabetes. The CDR3 runs from the conserved cysteine through the conserved F or W.

v_call: TRBV7-9
cdr3_aa: CASSLFYSAQETQYF

v_call: TRBV4-1
cdr3_aa: CASSQAPGQGWEYEQYF

v_call: TRBV19
cdr3_aa: CASSISARSNQPQHF

v_call: TRBV6-5
cdr3_aa: CAAGTREVAYNEQFF

v_call: TRBV5-1
cdr3_aa: CASSLFSAGADGYTF

v_call: TRBV19
cdr3_aa: CASSIGGAGAYEQYF

v_call: TRBV2
cdr3_aa: CASSEGVSRPQHF

v_call: TRBV28
cdr3_aa: CASSRLGTDTQYF

v_call: TRBV7-9
cdr3_aa: CASSLDVQPQHF

v_call: TRBV5-4
cdr3_aa: CASSLKTDETQYF

v_call: TRBV5-6
cdr3_aa: CASSFGTGVYNEQFF

v_call: TRBV11-2
cdr3_aa: CASSFSVGGGEQYF

v_call: TRBV7-2
cdr3_aa: CASSYRTEQETQYF

v_call: TRBV5-1
cdr3_aa: CASSLTGAATDTQYF

v_call: TRBV18
cdr3_aa: CASSPGVRDIQYF

v_call: TRBV5-1
cdr3_aa: CASSPPERGPTAQYF

v_call: TRBV10-3
cdr3_aa: CAISLEGPGRTQYF

v_call: TRBV9
cdr3_aa: CASSVAGQVRTDTQYF

v_call: TRBV28
cdr3_aa: CASSEPLAGGLNEQFF

v_call: TRBV28
cdr3_aa: CASSTTGDTQYF

v_call: TRBV28
cdr3_aa: CASSQGRDRGGYTF

v_call: TRBV29-1
cdr3_aa: CSVVPYEKNRPGEQYF

v_call: TRBV28
cdr3_aa: CASSTSGLAAFF

v_call: TRBV28
cdr3_aa: CASSLGGTDGYTF

v_call: TRBV4-2
cdr3_aa: CASSQVRANYNEQFF

v_call: TRBV7-9
cdr3_aa: CASSPRINQPQHF

v_call: TRBV19
cdr3_aa: CASSPGSYRTTEAFF

v_call: TRBV5-1
cdr3_aa: CASSDGAGSKGETQYF

v_call: TRBV11-1
cdr3_aa: CASSPPSGSSYEQYF

v_call: TRBV10-3
cdr3_aa: CAISEKSYEQYF

v_call: TRBV7-2
cdr3_aa: CASSLRDREGEQYF

v_call: TRBV7-2
cdr3_aa: CASSTSGAEKLFF

v_call: TRBV7-7
cdr3_aa: CASSLHGQGDEQFF

v_call: TRBV21-1
cdr3_aa: CASSTPYEQYF

v_call: TRBV9
cdr3_aa: CASSSGRAYEQYF

v_call: TRBV18
cdr3_aa: CASSAGLAVSSYEQYF

v_call: TRBV14
cdr3_aa: CASSQVTSGRARETQYF

v_call: TRBV11-2
cdr3_aa: CASSRAGQDFNEQFF

v_call: TRBV19
cdr3_aa: CASTLPNGQGSNYGYTF

v_call: TRBV29-1
cdr3_aa: CSVSFGRDEQFF

v_call: TRBV2
cdr3_aa: CASSPAGQGQETQYF

v_call: TRBV7-2
cdr3_aa: CASSTLYGAGANVLTF

v_call: TRBV2
cdr3_aa: CASSPGELDTF

v_call: TRBV6-5
cdr3_aa: CASSYDGLAKNIQYF

v_call: TRBV2
cdr3_aa: CASSGGLAGLNEQFF

v_call: TRBV11-2
cdr3_aa: CASSLGVQGWSTEAFF

v_call: TRBV9
cdr3_aa: CASSTGTETIQYF

v_call: TRBV19
cdr3_aa: CASKELAGMIDEQFF

v_call: TRBV7-3
cdr3_aa: CASSLEFQETQYF

v_call: TRBV18
cdr3_aa: CASSPQPTGGYNEQFF

v_call: TRBV27
cdr3_aa: CASSPQDSAYEQYF

v_call: TRBV28
cdr3_aa: CASSLPGGNNEQFF

v_call: TRBV28
cdr3_aa: CASSLPGTNTEAFF